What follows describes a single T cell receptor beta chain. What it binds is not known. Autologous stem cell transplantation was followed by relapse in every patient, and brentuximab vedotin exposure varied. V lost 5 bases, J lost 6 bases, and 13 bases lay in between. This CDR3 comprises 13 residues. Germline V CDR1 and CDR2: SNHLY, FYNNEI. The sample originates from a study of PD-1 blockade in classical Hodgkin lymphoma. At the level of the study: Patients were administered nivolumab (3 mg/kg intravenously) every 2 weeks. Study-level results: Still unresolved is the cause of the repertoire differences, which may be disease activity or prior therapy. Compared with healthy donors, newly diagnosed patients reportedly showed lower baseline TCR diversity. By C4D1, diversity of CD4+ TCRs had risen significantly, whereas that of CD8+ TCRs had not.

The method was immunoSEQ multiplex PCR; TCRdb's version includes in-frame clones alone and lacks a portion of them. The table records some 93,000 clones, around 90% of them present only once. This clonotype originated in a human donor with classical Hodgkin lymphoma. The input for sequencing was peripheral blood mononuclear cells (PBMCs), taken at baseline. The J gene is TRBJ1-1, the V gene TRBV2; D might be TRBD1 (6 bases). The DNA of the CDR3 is TGTGCCAGCAGTTGGAGGGGGGTGGCTGAAGCTTTCTTT. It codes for CASSWRGVAEAFF.